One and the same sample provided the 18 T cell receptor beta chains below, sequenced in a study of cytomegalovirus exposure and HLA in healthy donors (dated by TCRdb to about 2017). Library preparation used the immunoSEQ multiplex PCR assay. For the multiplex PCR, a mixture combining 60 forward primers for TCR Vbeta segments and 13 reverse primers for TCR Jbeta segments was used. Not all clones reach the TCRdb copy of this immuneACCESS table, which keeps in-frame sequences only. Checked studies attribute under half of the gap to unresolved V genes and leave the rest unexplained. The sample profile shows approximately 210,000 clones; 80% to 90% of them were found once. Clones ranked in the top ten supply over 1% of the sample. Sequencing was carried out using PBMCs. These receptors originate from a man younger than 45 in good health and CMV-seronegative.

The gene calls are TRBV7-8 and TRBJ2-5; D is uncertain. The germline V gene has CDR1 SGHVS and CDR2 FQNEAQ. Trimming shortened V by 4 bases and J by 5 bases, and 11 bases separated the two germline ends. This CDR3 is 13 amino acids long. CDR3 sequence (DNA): TGTGCCAGCAGCTCATTTCAGTTGGAGACCCAGTACTTC. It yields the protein CASSSFQLETQYF.

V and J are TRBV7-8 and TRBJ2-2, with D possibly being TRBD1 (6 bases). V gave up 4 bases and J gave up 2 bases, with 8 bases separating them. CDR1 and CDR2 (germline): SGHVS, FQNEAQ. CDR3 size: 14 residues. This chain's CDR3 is CASSSGVNTGELFF. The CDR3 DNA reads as TGTGCCAGCAGCTCAGGGGTAAACACCGGGGAGCTGTTTTTT.

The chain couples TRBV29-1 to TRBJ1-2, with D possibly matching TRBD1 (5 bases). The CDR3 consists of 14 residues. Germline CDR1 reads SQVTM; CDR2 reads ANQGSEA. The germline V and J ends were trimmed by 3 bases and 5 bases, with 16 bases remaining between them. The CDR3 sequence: CSVEGQGLGYGYTF. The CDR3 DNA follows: TGCAGCGTTGAGGGGCAAGGGCTAGGTTATGGCTACACCTTC.

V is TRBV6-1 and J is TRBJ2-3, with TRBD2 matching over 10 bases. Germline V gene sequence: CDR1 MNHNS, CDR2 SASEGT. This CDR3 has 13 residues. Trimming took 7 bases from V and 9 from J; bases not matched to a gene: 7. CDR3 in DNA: TGTGCCAGCATAGCGGGGGGCGGACGGACGCAGTATTTT. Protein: CASIAGGGRTQYF.

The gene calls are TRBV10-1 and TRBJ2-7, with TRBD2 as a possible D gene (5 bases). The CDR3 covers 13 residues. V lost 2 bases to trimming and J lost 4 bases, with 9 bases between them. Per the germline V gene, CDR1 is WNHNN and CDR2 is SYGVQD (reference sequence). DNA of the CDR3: TGCGCCAGCAGTGAGGAGGGCCCGTACGAGCAGTACTTC. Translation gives CASSEEGPYEQYF.

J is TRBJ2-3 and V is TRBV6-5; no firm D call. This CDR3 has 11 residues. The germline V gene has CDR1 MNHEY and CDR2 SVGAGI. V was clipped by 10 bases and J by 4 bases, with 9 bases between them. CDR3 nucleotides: TGTGCCACCTCAGGTTCAGATACGCAGTATTTT. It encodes CATSGSDTQYF.

CDR3 region: CASTLTPGARNTEAFF. The CDR3 bases are TGTGCCAGCACCCTTACCCCAGGGGCTAGGAACACTGAAGCTTTCTTT. J is TRBJ1-1 and V is TRBV28; tentatively, D is TRBD1 (6 bases). This CDR3 spans 16 amino acids. The germline gives CDR1 MDHEN, CDR2 SYDVKM. Trimming took off 7 bases at V and 1 base at J, with 19 bases between the two ends.

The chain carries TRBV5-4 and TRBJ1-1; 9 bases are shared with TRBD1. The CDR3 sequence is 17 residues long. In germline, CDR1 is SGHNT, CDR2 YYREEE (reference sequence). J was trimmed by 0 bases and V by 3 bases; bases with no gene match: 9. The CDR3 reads CASSSTGTGLMNTEAFF. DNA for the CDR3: TGTGCCAGCAGCTCCACCGGGACAGGGCTTATGAACACTGAAGCTTTCTTT.

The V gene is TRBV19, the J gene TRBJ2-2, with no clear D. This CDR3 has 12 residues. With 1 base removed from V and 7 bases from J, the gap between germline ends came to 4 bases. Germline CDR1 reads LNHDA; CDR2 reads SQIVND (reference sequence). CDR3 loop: CASSIGSGELFF. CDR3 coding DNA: TGTGCCAGTAGTATAGGTAGCGGGGAGCTGTTTTTT.

As DNA, the CDR3 is TGTGCCAGCAGTTACTCGAGACAGGGAATAACTGAAGCTTTCTTT. It is translated as CASSYSRQGITEAFF. This sequence joins TRBV6-5 and TRBJ1-1; 7 nucleotides line up with TRBD1. Germline CDR1 and CDR2: MNHEY and SVGAGI. This CDR3 contains 15 residues. The V and J ends lost 0 bases and 5 bases, in that order; junction bases with no gene match: 6.

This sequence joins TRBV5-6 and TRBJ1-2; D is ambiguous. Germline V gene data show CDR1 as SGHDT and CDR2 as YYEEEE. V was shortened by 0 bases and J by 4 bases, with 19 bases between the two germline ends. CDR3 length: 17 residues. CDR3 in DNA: TGTGCCAGCAGCTTGGTCAAGTCAGGTCGAATCGTCTATGGCTACACCTTC. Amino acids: CASSLVKSGRIVYGYTF. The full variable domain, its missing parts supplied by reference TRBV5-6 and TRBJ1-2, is DAGVTQSPTHLIKTRGQQVTLRCSPKSGHDTVSWYQQALGQGPQFIFQYYEEEERQRGNFPDRFSGHQFPNYSSELNVNALLLGDSALYLCASSLVKSGRIVYGYTFGSGTRLTVV.

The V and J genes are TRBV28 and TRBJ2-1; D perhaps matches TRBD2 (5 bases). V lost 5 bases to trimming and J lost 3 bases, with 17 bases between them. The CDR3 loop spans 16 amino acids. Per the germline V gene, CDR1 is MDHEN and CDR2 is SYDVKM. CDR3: CASSLTGMGYYNEQFF. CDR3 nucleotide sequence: TGTGCCAGCAGTCTTACGGGAATGGGTTACTACAATGAGCAGTTCTTC.

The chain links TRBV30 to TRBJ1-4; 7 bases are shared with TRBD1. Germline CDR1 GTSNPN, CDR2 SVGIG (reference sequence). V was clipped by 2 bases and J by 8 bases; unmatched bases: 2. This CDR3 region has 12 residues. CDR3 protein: CAWSSTGEKLFF. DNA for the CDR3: TGTGCCTGGAGTTCGACAGGGGAAAAACTGTTTTTT.

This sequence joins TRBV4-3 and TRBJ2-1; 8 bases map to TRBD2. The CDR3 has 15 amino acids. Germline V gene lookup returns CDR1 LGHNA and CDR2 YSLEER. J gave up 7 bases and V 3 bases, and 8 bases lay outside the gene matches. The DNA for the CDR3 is TGCGCCAGCAGCCAGGCCGGGGGGGCGTTGAATGAGCAGTTCTTC. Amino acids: CASSQAGGALNEQFF.

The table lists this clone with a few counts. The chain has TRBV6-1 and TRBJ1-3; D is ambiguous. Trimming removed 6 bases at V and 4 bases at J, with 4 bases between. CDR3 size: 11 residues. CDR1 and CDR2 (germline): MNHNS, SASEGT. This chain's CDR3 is CASSYGNTIYF. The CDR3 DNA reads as TGTGCCAGCAGCTACGGAAACACCATATATTTT.

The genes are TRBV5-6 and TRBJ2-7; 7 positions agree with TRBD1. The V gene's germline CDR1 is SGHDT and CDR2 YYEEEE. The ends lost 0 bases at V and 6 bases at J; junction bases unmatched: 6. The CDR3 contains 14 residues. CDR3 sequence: CASSLGQGGGEQYF. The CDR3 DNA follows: TGTGCCAGCAGCTTGGGACAGGGTGGAGGCGAGCAGTACTTC.

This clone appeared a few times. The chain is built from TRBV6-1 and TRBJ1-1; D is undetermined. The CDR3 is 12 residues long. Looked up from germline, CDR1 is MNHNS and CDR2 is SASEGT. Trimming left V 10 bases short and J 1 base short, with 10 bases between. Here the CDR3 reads CATSWANTEAFF. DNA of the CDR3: TGTGCCACCTCATGGGCGAACACTGAAGCTTTCTTT.

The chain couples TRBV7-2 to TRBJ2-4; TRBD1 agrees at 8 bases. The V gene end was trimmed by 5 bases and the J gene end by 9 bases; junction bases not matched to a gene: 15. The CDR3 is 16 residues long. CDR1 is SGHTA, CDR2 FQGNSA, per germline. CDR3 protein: CASSKSPDRGYSIQYF. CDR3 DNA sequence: TGTGCCAGCAGCAAGAGCCCCGACAGGGGCTACAGCATTCAGTACTTC.